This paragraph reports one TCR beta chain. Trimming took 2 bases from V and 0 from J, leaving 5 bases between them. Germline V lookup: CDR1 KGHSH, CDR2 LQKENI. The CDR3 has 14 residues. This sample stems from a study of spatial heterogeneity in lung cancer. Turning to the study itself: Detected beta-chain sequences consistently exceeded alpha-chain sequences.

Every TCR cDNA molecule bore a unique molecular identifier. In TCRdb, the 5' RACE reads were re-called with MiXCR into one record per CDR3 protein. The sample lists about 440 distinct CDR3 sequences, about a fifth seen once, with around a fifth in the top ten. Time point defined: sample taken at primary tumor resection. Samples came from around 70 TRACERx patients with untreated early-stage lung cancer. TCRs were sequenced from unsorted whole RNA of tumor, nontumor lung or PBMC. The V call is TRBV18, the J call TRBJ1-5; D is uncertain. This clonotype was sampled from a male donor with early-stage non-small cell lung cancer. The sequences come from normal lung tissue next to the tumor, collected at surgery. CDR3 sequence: CASSPGFSNQPQHF. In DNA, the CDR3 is TGTGCCAGCTCACCAGGATTTAGCAATCAGCCCCAGCATTTT.